This entry features one T cell receptor (beta chain) sequence. Its antigen is still unknown. CDR1 and CDR2 (germline): DFQATT, SNEGSKA (reference sequence). This CDR3 comprises 15 residues. V lost 5 bases and J lost 9; bases outside the gene matches: 15. Each TCR beta library was made by quantitative 5'-RACE that incorporated molecular barcodes. TCRdb called the 5' RACE reads again in MiXCR, with one record for every CDR3 protein. The sample includes around 150,000 distinct CDR3 sequences, under 35% of them seen just once. These data belong to a study of CD8 T cells in ankylosing spondylitis. Overall study findings and caveats: Clones linked with disease were CD8+ and fairly uncommon in the peripheral blood.

This TCR was recovered from a male donor with ankylosing spondylitis. Sample: synovial fluid, either unsorted or a sorted T cell fraction (not recorded which). The chain combines TRBV20-1 with TRBJ2-1; 8 positions agree with TRBD1. Written as DNA, the CDR3 is TGCAGTGCTCGTAGACAGGGGCCCTCACAGGGTGAGCAGTTCTTC. Amino acid sequence: CSARRQGPSQGEQFF.